This T cell receptor (beta chain) was found in a study of blood T cell repertoires in COVID-19. Overall study context: Whether acute or convalescent, the COVID-19 samples came from the United States, Italy and Spain. PBMCs, B-cell-depleted T cells, or T cells were the source of the cDNA or gDNA that made up the material.

Per the original methods: Estimated nucleated cell counts came from reference gene primer amplification. The protocol was immunoSEQ multiplex PCR, while the TCRdb copy is restricted to in-frame clones and leaves out a portion. V and J calls and clone size come straight from that table; D and trimming were deduced from the DNA. The table lists 150,000 to 250,000 clones, about nine tenths of them singletons. The CDR3 extends over 13 amino acids. Trimming stripped 8 bases from V and 6 bases from J, with 16 bases between. Germline V gene data show CDR1 as MDHEN and CDR2 as SYDVKM. Material for sequencing was PBMCs or T cells enriched from blood (not recorded which). This TCR came from a woman under 40 who had recovered from COVID-19. J is TRBJ1-2 and V is TRBV28; D unclear. The CDR3 sequence is CASLLSNFDGYTF. For the CDR3, the DNA is TGTGCCAGCCTCTTGTCTAACTTTGATGGCTACACCTTC.